This TCR beta chain was identified during a study of OX40 agonist ivuxolimab in advanced cancers. Study background: At 0.01 to 10 mg/kg, ivuxolimab was administered intravenously to patients every 2 weeks.

As for this clone: What it binds is unknown.

The repertoire was sequenced with immunoSEQ multiplex PCR; TCRdb's copy has only in-frame clones and lacks some. Of roughly 80,000 clones in the sample, around 86% are singletons; the top ten hold less than 8%. Study outcomes and limitations: Some patients without response likewise showed low normalized clonal expansion.

The sample consisted of CD4+ or CD8+ T cells sorted from blood, taken in a trial of the OX40 agonist ivuxolimab. This TCR was sampled from an adult with an advanced solid tumor such as melanoma, head and neck, liver or kidney cancer.

The CDR3 protein is CASSQGQQETQYF. The CDR3 DNA reads as TGTGCCAGTAGCCAAGGGCAACAAGAGACCCAGTACTTC. V gene TRBV19 combines with J gene TRBJ2-5; D gene ambiguous. Trimming stripped 6 bases from V and 2 bases from J, with 10 bases between. The germline gives CDR1 LNHDA, CDR2 SQIVND (reference sequence). The CDR3 has 13 residues. The full variable domain, completed using reference TRBV19 and TRBJ2-5, is DGGITQSPKYLFRKEGQNVTLSCEQNLNHDAMYWYRQDPGQGLRLIYYSQIVNDFQKGDIAEGYSVSREKKESFPLTVTSAQKNPTAFYLCASSQGQQETQYFGPGTRLLVL.